The clone carrying this T cell receptor beta chain was found a few times. This entry comes from a study of beta chain features in type 1 diabetes. Trimming left V 5 bases short and J 10 bases short, with 24 bases between. Germline assignment: CDR1 LGHNA and CDR2 YNFKEQ. The CDR3 has 16 residues. As every portion of the isolated RNA was reverse transcribed, the sequencing read expressed TCRB transcripts. About 3.4 million reads per sample on average were obtained from naive, central memory and regulatory T cell samples. This table comes from immunoSEQ multiplex PCR, and its TCRdb copy is limited to in-frame clones, with some not included. The sample yields 400,000 to 550,000 clones, roughly 10% seen once.

This clonotype originated in a woman aged 18-29 years in good health. The genes are TRBV4-2 and TRBJ1-3, with D perhaps matching TRBD1 (5 bases). Sequencing was performed on naive CD4+ T cells from blood. In DNA form, the CDR3 reads TGTGCCAGCAGCGGGGCTTTTGGCCAGGGTGGTATTACCATATATTTT. Its translation: CASSGAFGQGGITIYF.